This TCR beta chain was found in a study of identifying expanded T cells in peripheral blood. Study-wide findings and caveats: Across healthy donors, higher total template counts meant significantly greater roughly 2-week count variance.

Worth noting for this clone: Antigen specificity is unknown.

Measured with immunoSEQ multiplex PCR; TCRdb has only the in-frame clones, and not every one. Seen here are about 91,000 clones, 85% to 90% observed once, and the top ten hold around 4.3%. No infections or other immune events were documented during collection. V dropped 4 bases and J dropped 0 bases, with 10 bases sitting between them. The length of the CDR3 is 16 residues. CDR1 MDHEN and CDR2 SYDVKM come from the germline V gene. Material for sequencing was blood. This rearrangement joins TRBV28 to TRBJ2-6, with D unclear. The origin of this receptor is a person aged 18 to 70 in good health. The CDR3 sequence: CASSSLLVSGANVLTF. In nucleotides, the CDR3 is TGTGCCAGCAGTTCCCTCTTGGTCTCTGGGGCCAACGTCCTGACTTTC.